Below are 20 T cell receptor beta chains sequenced from a single sample in a study of blood T cell repertoires in COVID-19. Profiling relied on immunoSEQ multiplex PCR, and the TCRdb table lists in-frame clones only, not all of them. The table has 150,000 or so clones, approximately 79% seen once; the top ten hold less than 3%. Sequences were obtained from PBMCs or T cells enriched from blood (not recorded which). The receptor set was obtained from a woman between 50 and 59 years old who had recovered from COVID-19.

The rearrangement uses TRBV28 and TRBJ1-1, with 8 nucleotides matching TRBD1. CDR1 is MDHEN and CDR2 is SYDVKM in the germline V gene. The CDR3 runs 15 residues. J lost 5 bases, V lost 11 bases, and 16 bases had no gene match. As DNA, the CDR3 is TGTGCCGGACAGTCTAGACAGGGGCGTGGGACTGAAGCTTTCTTT. Its protein product is CAGQSRQGRGTEAFF.

The chain uses TRBV9 and TRBJ1-5, with 8 positions matching TRBD1. Germline V gene lookup returns CDR1 SGDLS and CDR2 YYNGEE. V lost 0 bases to trimming and J lost 7 bases; unmatched junction nucleotides: 6. The CDR3 consists of 15 residues. CDR3 coding DNA: TGTGCCAGCAGCGTAGGCCAGGGGGCTGGACAGCCCCAGCATTTT. As protein: CASSVGQGAGQPQHF.

The chain carries TRBV9 and TRBJ1-2; tentatively, D is TRBD1 (5 bases). Trimming took off 0 bases at V and 3 bases at J, with 12 bases between the two ends. The CDR3 has 15 residues. Germline V CDR1 and CDR2: SGDLS, YYNGEE. The CDR3: CASSVEAGRDYGYTF. The CDR3 DNA sequence: TGTGCCAGCAGCGTAGAGGCAGGGAGGGACTATGGCTACACCTTC. The variable domain in full, completed from reference TRBV9 and TRBJ1-2, reads DSGVTQTPKHLITATGQRVTLRCSPRSGDLSVYWYQQSLDQGLQFLIQYYNGEERAKGNILERFSAQQFPDLHSELNLSSLELGDSALYFCASSVEAGRDYGYTFGSGTRLTVV.

The gene calls are TRBV30 and TRBJ1-2; 7 bases map to TRBD1. V shed 6 bases and J 4 bases; nucleotides not matched to a gene: 2. CDR1 and CDR2 from the germline V gene are GTSNPN and SVGIG (reference sequence). This CDR3 contains 11 residues. CDR3 region: CACTGAYGYTF. The CDR3 DNA reads as TGTGCCTGCACAGGGGCCTATGGCTACACCTTC.

J is TRBJ2-5 and V is TRBV28; TRBD1 might be the D (5 bases). The CDR3 totals 16 residues. From germline, CDR1 is MDHEN and CDR2 SYDVKM. Trimming took 6 bases from V and 5 from J, leaving 22 bases between them. For the CDR3, the DNA is TGTGCCAGCAGGCCACCCCGGACAATCCACGGGGAGACCCAGTACTTC. Amino acids: CASRPPRTIHGETQYF.

V and J are TRBV12-3 or TRBV12-4 and TRBJ1-1; D may be TRBD1 (6 bases). CDR3 length: 12 amino acids. V lost 1 base and J 7 bases, leaving 7 bases between the germline ends. The CDR3 bases are TGTGCCAGCAGTTTAGTACAGGGTGAAGCTTTCTTT. This sequence encodes CASSLVQGEAFF.

This clone has just a few counts. The chain is built from TRBV27 and TRBJ2-1; the D is unclear. The CDR3 consists of 16 residues. The ends were cut back, 3 bases at V and 0 bases at J, with 12 bases in the middle. Germline assignment: CDR1 MNHEY and CDR2 SMNVEV (reference sequence). CDR3 loop: CASSLTGESSYNEQFF. DNA for the CDR3: TGTGCCAGCAGTTTGACTGGAGAGAGCTCCTACAATGAGCAGTTCTTC.

This clone came up a few times. This chain uses TRBV7-2 with TRBJ2-2; 7 bases map to TRBD1. The CDR3 contains 16 residues. Looked up from germline, CDR1 is SGHTA and CDR2 is FQGNSA. V lost 4 bases and J lost 6; bases outside the gene matches: 11. CDR3 protein: CASSSEMLTGPGELFF. The CDR3 region has the DNA TGTGCCAGCAGCTCTGAAATGTTGACAGGGCCCGGGGAGCTGTTTTTT.

In its sample, this clone was seen once. V usage is TRBV5-1 and J usage is TRBJ1-1; D is possibly TRBD1 (5 bases). Trimming removed 4 bases at V and 7 bases at J, with 17 bases between. The CDR3 spans 14 residues. Germline V CDR1 and CDR2: SGHRS, YFSETQ. The CDR3 DNA follows: TGCGCCAGCAGCACGGTGTTCCAGGGCGGTGAAGCTTTCTTT. This gives the protein CASSTVFQGGEAFF. The full variable domain, with the rest looked up from reference TRBV5-1 and TRBJ1-1, is KAGVTQTPRYLIKTRGQQVTLSCSPISGHRSVSWYQQTPGQGLQFLFEYFSETQRNKGNFPGRFSGRQFSNSRSEMNVSTLELGDSALYLCASSTVFQGGEAFFGQGTRLTVV.

The chain employs TRBV10-1 and TRBJ1-1; 7 nucleotides match TRBD1. The CDR3 has 15 residues. V was pared by 5 bases and J by 0 bases, with 6 bases of the junction left unmatched. In germline, CDR1 is WNHNN, CDR2 SYGVQD (reference sequence). The CDR3 here is CASSKGTDMNTEAFF. DNA for the CDR3: TGCGCCAGCAGTAAAGGGACAGACATGAACACTGAAGCTTTCTTT.

CDR3 DNA: TGTGCCAGCAGTTTACGGGGGGATCGTTACAATGAGCAGTTCTTC. Translating gives CASSLRGDRYNEQFF. This sequence joins TRBV27 and TRBJ2-1; 7 bases are a match to TRBD2. The junction had 5 bases not matched to a gene; V was cut back by 2 bases and J by 4 bases. The CDR3 spans 15 residues. Germline loops: CDR1 MNHEY, CDR2 SMNVEV (reference sequence).

The chain recombines TRBV27 with TRBJ2-7; TRBD1 aligns across 7 bases. The CDR3 has 12 amino acids. With 10 bases clipped from V and 3 bases from J, the junction kept 6 bases outside the gene matches. The germline V gene encodes CDR1 MNHEY and CDR2 SMNVEV (reference sequence). CDR3 sequence reads: CATKGQYYEQYF. Written as DNA, the CDR3 is TGTGCCACCAAGGGACAGTACTACGAGCAGTACTTC.

The genes are TRBV2 and TRBJ1-5, with 7 positions matching TRBD1. The germline CDR1 and CDR2 sequences are SNHLY and FYNNEI. The CDR3 loop spans 13 amino acids. With V trimmed by 8 bases and J by 7 bases, 8 bases remained unmatched. The CDR3: CASRGTALQPQHF. Here the CDR3 DNA reads TGTGCCAGCCGGGGGACAGCTTTACAGCCCCAGCATTTT.

V is TRBV24-1 and J is TRBJ1-2; D is possibly TRBD1 (5 bases). CDR3 length: 17 amino acids. Germline lookup yields CDR1 KGHDR and CDR2 SFDVKD. V shed 1 base and J shed 1 base, with 15 bases lying between them. The CDR3 DNA reads TGTGCCACCAGTGATTTCCCGCGGGACCACCTTAACTATGGCTACACCTTC. Encoded protein: CATSDFPRDHLNYGYTF.

The sample holds one count of this clone. This rearrangement joins TRBV10-3 to TRBJ1-2, with D tentatively TRBD1 (5 bases). CDR3 length equals 14 residues. CDR1 and CDR2 (germline): ENHRY, SYGVKD. Trimming removed 2 bases at V and 7 bases at J, with 14 bases between. The CDR3 sequence: CAISEGPQGLGYTF. The DNA for the CDR3 is TGTGCCATCAGTGAGGGGCCCCAGGGACTTGGCTACACCTTC.

The rearrangement links TRBV2 to TRBJ1-5, with D maybe TRBD1 (5 bases). V was cut by 3 bases and J by 5 bases, with 8 bases left in between. Germline V gene data show CDR1 as SNHLY and CDR2 as FYNNEI. This CDR3 spans 13 amino acids. Written as DNA, the CDR3 is TGTGCCAGCAGTGATGCAGGGCATCAGCCCCAGCATTTT. It codes for CASSDAGHQPQHF.

As concerns this clone: Relative to the germline gene, one junction end is altered; a read error may explain this. J is TRBJ2-5 and V is TRBV7-7; perhaps TRBD2 as D (7 bases). The CDR3 runs 15 residues. Germline CDR1 and CDR2: SSHAT and FNYEAQ (reference sequence). The CDR3 bases are TGTGCTAGCAGCTTAGGAGGGGGGGATTGGGAGACCCAGTACTTC. Amino acid sequence: CASSLGGGDWETQYF. Combining the CDR3 with reference TRBV7-7 and TRBJ2-5 gives the whole variable domain GAGVSQSPRYKVTKRGQDVTLRCDPISSHATLYWYQQALGQGPEFLTYFNYEAQPDKSGLPSDRFSAERPEGSISTLTIQRTEQRDSAMYRCASSLGGGDWETQYFGPGTRLLVL.

The chain combines TRBV5-1 with TRBJ1-2; TRBD1 matches 9 bases. Trimming at V came to 0 bases and at J to 6 bases, leaving 3 bases not matched to a gene. The CDR3 is 14 amino acids. Looked up from germline, CDR1 is SGHRS and CDR2 is YFSETQ. CDR3 residues: CASSLADRGNGYTF. In DNA form, the CDR3 reads TGCGCCAGCAGCTTGGCGGACAGGGGAAATGGCTACACCTTC.

V and J are TRBV11-2 and TRBJ2-1; 8 bases line up with TRBD2. CDR1 and CDR2 from the germline V gene are SGHAT and FQNNGV. This CDR3 is built from 18 residues. Losses at the gene ends were 4 bases for V and 5 bases for J; bases not matched to a gene: 16. CDR3 protein: CASSSRRETSVPHNEQFF. Here the CDR3 DNA reads TGTGCCAGCAGCTCCCGCCGGGAGACTAGCGTTCCCCACAATGAGCAGTTCTTC.

This clone was observed a single time. This chain connects TRBV5-6 to TRBJ1-1; possibly TRBD1 for D (5 bases). This CDR3 region has 14 residues. CDR1 and CDR2 from the germline V gene are SGHDT and YYEEEE. Trimming took 4 bases from V and 1 from J, leaving 11 bases between them. This CDR3 reads CASSRRAGNTEAFF. The CDR3 DNA reads as TGTGCCAGCAGCCGCAGGGCTGGGAACACTGAAGCTTTCTTT. The variable domain in full, with the rest retrieved from reference TRBV5-6 and TRBJ1-1, is DAGVTQSPTHLIKTRGQQVTLRCSPKSGHDTVSWYQQALGQGPQFIFQYYEEEERQRGNFPDRFSGHQFPNYSSELNVNALLLGDSALYLCASSRRAGNTEAFFGQGTRLTVV.